This entry features one T cell receptor (beta chain) sequence. The data originate from a study of blood T cell repertoires in COVID-19. Here immunoSEQ multiplex PCR was the method, and the copy in TCRdb shows in-frame clones only, minus some. The top ten hold approximately 10% of the sample, which has almost 100,000 clones, about nine tenths seen once. The CDR3 is 13 residues long. Germline CDR1 reads MNHEY; CDR2 reads SMNVEV (reference sequence). The V and J ends lost 3 bases and 6 bases respectively, with 9 bases between them. Material for sequencing was peripheral blood. The receptor was derived from a man aged 45-60 years with acute or convalescent COVID-19. The V and J genes are TRBV27 and TRBJ2-1; D is possibly TRBD2 (5 bases). The DNA for the CDR3 is TGTGCCAGCAGTTTGACCCGGGGCAATGAGCAGTTCTTC. Its translation is CASSLTRGNEQFF.